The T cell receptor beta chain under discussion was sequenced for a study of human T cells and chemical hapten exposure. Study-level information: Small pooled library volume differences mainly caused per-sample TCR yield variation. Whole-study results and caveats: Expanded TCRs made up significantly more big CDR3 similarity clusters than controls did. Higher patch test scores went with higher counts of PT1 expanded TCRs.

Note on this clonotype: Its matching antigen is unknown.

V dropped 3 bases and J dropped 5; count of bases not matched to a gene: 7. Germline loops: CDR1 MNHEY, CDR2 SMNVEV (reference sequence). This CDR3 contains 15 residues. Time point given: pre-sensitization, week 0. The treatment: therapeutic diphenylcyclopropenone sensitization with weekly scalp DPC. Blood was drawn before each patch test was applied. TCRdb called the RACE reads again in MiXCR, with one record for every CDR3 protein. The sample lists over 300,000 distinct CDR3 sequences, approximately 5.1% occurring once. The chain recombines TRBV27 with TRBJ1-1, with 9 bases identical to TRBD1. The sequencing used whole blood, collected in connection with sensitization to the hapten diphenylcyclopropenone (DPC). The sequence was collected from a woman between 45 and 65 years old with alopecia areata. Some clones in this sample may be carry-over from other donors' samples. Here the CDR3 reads CASSLRWTGDTEAFF. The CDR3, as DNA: TGTGCCAGCAGTTTGCGTTGGACAGGGGATACTGAAGCTTTCTTT.